This TCR beta chain was sequenced during a study of cytomegalovirus exposure and HLA in healthy donors. This CDR3 region has 16 residues. With V trimmed by 5 bases and J by 7 bases, 11 bases remained unmatched. Germline V gene data show CDR1 as SGHTA and CDR2 as FQGNSA. Vbeta (60) and Jbeta (13) primers were used in the PCR. Profiling relied on immunoSEQ multiplex PCR, and the TCRdb table lists in-frame clones only, not all of them. Here the sample spans under 200,000 clones, 68% being singletons. This clonotype was obtained from a woman aged 40 to 50 in good health and CMV-seropositive. The chain links TRBV7-2 to TRBJ2-7, with 13 positions matching TRBD2. Sequencing was performed on PBMCs. CDR3 coding DNA: TGTGCCAGCAGCACGGGACTAGCGGGACCCCCTTGGGAGCAGTACTTC. Amino acid sequence: CASSTGLAGPPWEQYF.